Listed here are 24 T cell receptor beta chains from one sample, sequenced in a study of CD8+ T cells in alopecia areata. As the sequencing template, cDNA was produced by extracting RNA and reverse transcribing it. TCRdb's table, derived via immunoSEQ multiplex PCR, lists solely in-frame clones and lacks some. Of 110,000 to 150,000 clones detected, 40% to 55% appear once; the ten largest clones hold 0.8% to 1%. Material: CD4+ T cells sorted from blood, obtained at week 0. Receptors originate from a human donor with alopecia areata.

This sequence joins TRBV19 and TRBJ2-1; D is undetermined. This CDR3 has 14 residues. The ends were cut back, 3 bases at V and 4 bases at J, with 10 bases in the middle. Germline CDR1 and CDR2: LNHDA and SQIVND (reference sequence). As DNA, the CDR3 is TGTGCCAGTAGTATCTTAGGCAGATACAATGAGCAGTTCTTC. It codes for CASSILGRYNEQFF.

The chain is built from TRBV7-7 and TRBJ2-1; 10 bases match TRBD2. Germline V lookup: CDR1 SSHAT, CDR2 FNYEAQ (reference sequence). After removal of 5 bases from V and 9 bases from J, the junction contained 10 bases not matched to a gene. The CDR3 is 15 amino acids. The CDR3: CASSPKSGRAVEQFF. The CDR3 nucleotides read TGTGCCAGCAGCCCCAAGAGCGGGAGGGCCGTTGAGCAGTTCTTC.

This clone has only a few counts. The genes are TRBV29-1 and TRBJ2-3; D call uncertain. Germline V CDR1 and CDR2: SQVTM, ANQGSEA. The CDR3 consists of 18 residues. V was clipped by 6 bases and J by 1 base, with 26 bases between them. The CDR3 is CSVVRRLQRIIGTDTQYF. Here the CDR3 DNA reads TGCAGCGTCGTGAGACGACTGCAGCGAATTATAGGCACAGATACGCAGTATTTT.

This clone was observed a few times. The J gene is TRBJ2-7, the V gene TRBV29-1, with 11 bases that match TRBD2. From germline, CDR1 is SQVTM and CDR2 ANQGSEA. The CDR3 is 13 residues long. V lost 6 bases and J lost 7; bases outside the gene matches: 8. In DNA, the CDR3 is TGCAGCGTCTACGTGCTAGCGGGAGGAGAGCAGTACTTC. It is translated as CSVYVLAGGEQYF.

The sample holds many counts of this clone. V and J are TRBV29-1 and TRBJ2-2; tentative D call: TRBD2 (6 bases). The germline V gene has CDR1 SQVTM and CDR2 ANQGSEA. CDR3 size: 15 residues. Trimming removed 6 bases from V and 0 bases from J, with 14 bases in between. Here the CDR3 DNA reads TGCAGCGTCATGATAGGGACTGCGAACACCGGGGAGCTGTTTTTT. Translation gives CSVMIGTANTGELFF.

The V call is TRBV27, the J call TRBJ2-3; D remains ambiguous. The V end lost 7 bases, the J end lost 5 bases, and 7 bases lay between the germline ends. Germline lookup yields CDR1 MNHEY and CDR2 SMNVEV (reference sequence). CDR3 length equals 11 residues. CDR3 nucleotides: TGTGCCAGCACTTTGGGAGATACGCAGTATTTT. This gives the protein CASTLGDTQYF.

This chain connects TRBV2 to TRBJ2-7, with no clear D. This CDR3 has 14 residues. Trimming removed 8 bases at V and 2 bases at J, with 16 bases between. Germline CDR1 reads SNHLY; CDR2 reads FYNNEI. The CDR3 spells CASLFSSGPYEQYF. CDR3 DNA sequence: TGTGCCAGCCTCTTCTCCTCTGGTCCCTACGAGCAGTACTTC.

This chain connects TRBV30 to TRBJ2-5; D not resolved. Trimming took off 4 bases at V and 2 bases at J, with 11 bases between the two ends. Germline values: CDR1 GTSNPN, CDR2 SVGIG (reference sequence). The CDR3 totals 13 residues. The DNA of the CDR3 is TGTGCCTGGACTCCAAGAGTGCAAGAGACCCAGTACTTC. This encodes CAWTPRVQETQYF.

Comments on this clone: The junction departs from germline at one end; a sequencing error may be responsible. The chain combines TRBV7-7 with TRBJ2-3; weak D call: TRBD2 (6 bases). From germline, CDR1 is SSHAT and CDR2 FNYEAQ (reference sequence). The CDR3 has 15 amino acids. CDR3 protein: CASSLRDSSTDTQYF. Here the CDR3 DNA reads TGTGCTAGCAGCCTACGGGACTCGAGCACAGATACGCAGTATTTT. The whole variable domain, remainder taken from reference TRBV7-7 and TRBJ2-3, is GAGVSQSPRYKVTKRGQDVTLRCDPISSHATLYWYQQALGQGPEFLTYFNYEAQPDKSGLPSDRFSAERPEGSISTLTIQRTEQRDSAMYRCASSLRDSSTDTQYFGPGTRLTVL.

The table lists this clone with a few counts. The chain joins TRBV5-1 to TRBJ2-2, with 11 bases aligning to TRBD2. V lost 3 bases, J lost 11 bases, and 12 bases stayed unmatched. Germline CDR1 is SGHRS and CDR2 is YFSETQ. The CDR3 is 16 amino acids. The CDR3 loop reads CASSSLTSGIARELFF. CDR3 nucleotide sequence: TGCGCCAGCAGCTCCTTGACTAGCGGGATAGCCAGAGAGCTGTTTTTT.

This chain uses TRBV5-1 with TRBJ2-7; D is unclear. The CDR3 covers 14 residues. Looked up from germline, CDR1 is SGHRS and CDR2 is YFSETQ. With 0 bases removed from V and 0 bases from J, the gap between germline ends came to 7 bases. The CDR3 sequence: CASSLVESSYEQYF. For the CDR3, the DNA is TGCGCCAGCAGCTTGGTCGAGAGCTCCTACGAGCAGTACTTC. Together with reference TRBV5-1 and TRBJ2-7, the CDR3 gives the full variable domain: KAGVTQTPRYLIKTRGQQVTLSCSPISGHRSVSWYQQTPGQGLQFLFEYFSETQRNKGNFPGRFSGRQFSNSRSEMNVSTLELGDSALYLCASSLVESSYEQYFGPGTRLTVT.

This clone came up a few times. The rearrangement links TRBV18 to TRBJ2-7; D may be TRBD1 (6 bases). This CDR3 has 14 amino acids. Trimming stripped 4 bases from V and 5 bases from J, with 15 bases between. Per the germline V gene, CDR1 is KGHSH and CDR2 is LQKENI. The chain's CDR3 is CASSLNQGTDEQYF. The CDR3, as DNA: TGTGCCAGCTCACTCAATCAGGGGACCGACGAGCAGTACTTC.

The gene calls are TRBV30 and TRBJ2-7; TRBD1 matches 7 bases. The CDR3 contains 13 residues. The V segment lost 3 bases and the J segment 1 base; nucleotides outside the gene matches: 3. CDR1 is GTSNPN and CDR2 is SVGIG in the germline V gene (reference sequence). CDR3 region: CAWRNRGSYEQYF. For the CDR3, the DNA is TGTGCCTGGAGAAACAGGGGATCCTACGAGCAGTACTTC. Variable domain in full (rest from reference TRBV30 and TRBJ2-7): SQTIHQWPATLVQPVGSPLSLECTVEGTSNPNLYWYRQAAGRGLQLLFYSVGIGQISSEVPQNLSASRPQDRQFILSSKKLLLSDSGFYLCAWRNRGSYEQYFGPGTRLTVT.

This rearrangement joins TRBV27 to TRBJ1-1; TRBD1 is a possible D gene (5 bases). This CDR3 has 13 amino acids. V was shortened by 7 bases and J by 3 bases, with 12 bases between the two germline ends. From germline, CDR1 is MNHEY and CDR2 SMNVEV (reference sequence). DNA of the CDR3: TGTGCCAGCATGGAGGGGTGGCACACTGAAGCTTTCTTT. This encodes CASMEGWHTEAFF.

The J gene is TRBJ2-5, the V gene TRBV9, with unresolved D. Germline CDR1 SGDLS, CDR2 YYNGEE. The germline V and J ends were trimmed by 3 bases and 4 bases, with 13 bases remaining between them. There are 14 residues in the CDR3. CDR3 in amino acids: CASSAGTSGETQYF. CDR3 bases: TGTGCCAGCAGCGCCGGAACATCCGGAGAGACCCAGTACTTC.

This clone was counted between two and nine times. The rearrangement uses TRBV13 and TRBJ2-5; TRBD2 agrees at 10 bases. The CDR3 totals 16 residues. The ends lost 5 bases at V and 6 bases at J; junction bases unmatched: 12. Germline CDR1 and CDR2: PRHDT and FYEKMQ (reference sequence). Here the CDR3 DNA reads TGTGCCAGCAGCCCAGATCTAGCGGGAGTGATTAAGACCCAGTACTTC. This codes for CASSPDLAGVIKTQYF.

This chain joins TRBV30 and TRBJ2-5; TRBD1 might be the D (6 bases). Germline loops: CDR1 GTSNPN, CDR2 SVGIG (reference sequence). V was cut by 1 base and J by 0 bases, with 18 bases left in between. The CDR3 extends over 17 amino acids. This CDR3 is CAWSALAVGANQETQYF. The CDR3 DNA sequence: TGTGCCTGGAGTGCCCTCGCCGTGGGGGCCAACCAAGAGACCCAGTACTTC.

This rearrangement joins TRBV30 to TRBJ2-7, with TRBD1 identical over 7 bases. The CDR3 loop spans 16 amino acids. V lost 7 bases, J lost 0 bases, and 15 bases stayed unmatched. Germline V gene data show CDR1 as GTSNPN and CDR2 as SVGIG (reference sequence). The CDR3 DNA follows: TGTGCCTTTCAACATAGTTACAGGGGTTACTCCTACGAGCAGTACTTC. Amino acid sequence: CAFQHSYRGYSYEQYF.

The chain employs TRBV18 and TRBJ2-7; 11 bases agree with TRBD2. CDR1 and CDR2 from the germline V gene are KGHSH and LQKENI. The V gene end was trimmed by 3 bases and the J gene end by 5 bases; junction bases not matched to a gene: 0. The CDR3 runs 13 residues. The CDR3 sequence: CASSPGLADEQYF. The CDR3, as DNA: TGTGCCAGCTCACCGGGACTAGCGGACGAGCAGTACTTC.

This chain links TRBV6-5 with TRBJ2-1, with D perhaps TRBD1 (5 bases). Germline-derived CDR1 and CDR2 are MNHEY and SVGAGI. The CDR3 spans 15 residues. V gave up 5 bases and J gave up 2 bases, with 13 bases separating them. CDR3 DNA sequence: TGTGCCAGCAGTCGACAGCCCCTACCCTACAATGAGCAGTTCTTC. Encoded protein: CASSRQPLPYNEQFF.

The CDR3 sequence: CASSEGASQETQYF. The CDR3 DNA follows: TGTGCCAGCAGTGAAGGGGCGTCCCAAGAGACCCAGTACTTC. V usage is TRBV6-1 and J usage is TRBJ2-5; D gene uncertain. Germline V CDR1 and CDR2: MNHNS, SASEGT. There are 14 residues in the CDR3. V was trimmed by 1 base and J by 1 base, leaving 7 bases between them.

The chain employs TRBV29-1 and TRBJ2-7; 8 bases line up with TRBD1. Trimming took 6 bases from V and 2 from J; bases not matched to a gene: 6. CDR3 length: 13 amino acids. Germline V lookup: CDR1 SQVTM, CDR2 ANQGSEA. The CDR3 DNA is TGCAGCGTCGCGGACAGGGTACCCTACGAGCAGTACTTC. It codes for CSVADRVPYEQYF.

The V and J genes are TRBV11-2 and TRBJ2-5; D remains unclear. Trimming removed 1 base at V and 5 bases at J, with 11 bases between. Germline V gene sequence: CDR1 SGHAT, CDR2 FQNNGV. The CDR3 is 14 amino acids. CDR3 nucleotide sequence: TGTGCCAGCAGCTTAGGGGGTTTCGGGGAGACCCAGTACTTC. The encoded protein is CASSLGGFGETQYF. Looking up the rest from reference TRBV11-2 and TRBJ2-5 gives the full variable domain: EAGVAQSPRYKIIEKRQSVAFWCNPISGHATLYWYQQILGQGPKLLIQFQNNGVVDDSQLPKDRFSAERLKGVDSTLKIQPAKLEDSAVYLCASSLGGFGETQYFGPGTRLLVL.

V and J are TRBV30 and TRBJ1-1; 7 bases fit TRBD1. Unmatched junction bases numbered 4, after V lost 8 bases and J lost 1 base. The CDR3 is made up of 12 amino acids. In germline, CDR1 is GTSNPN, CDR2 SVGIG (reference sequence). The CDR3 sequence: CAGHRGNTEAFF. DNA for the CDR3: TGTGCCGGACACAGGGGGAACACTGAAGCTTTCTTT.